The 20 T cell receptor beta chains presented below share a single source sample, sequenced in a study of blood T cell repertoires in COVID-19. The repertoire was sequenced with immunoSEQ multiplex PCR; TCRdb's copy has only in-frame clones and lacks some. Of 200,000 to 250,000 clones listed, roughly 86% were seen once; the top ten hold approximately 10%. Material for sequencing was PBMCs or T cells enriched from blood (not recorded which). These TCRs come from a man between 18 and 29 years old with acute COVID-19.

The genes are TRBV9 and TRBJ1-1; D is undetermined. Germline V gene data show CDR1 as SGDLS and CDR2 as YYNGEE. The CDR3 runs to 15 residues. Trimming stripped 0 bases from V and 1 base from J, with 10 bases between. The CDR3 sequence: CASSVADFPNTEAFF. CDR3 nucleotides: TGTGCCAGCAGCGTAGCTGACTTTCCGAACACTGAAGCTTTCTTT.

The chain uses TRBV6-2 or TRBV6-3 and TRBJ2-1; TRBD2 agrees at 9 bases. With 5 bases clipped from V and 7 bases from J, the junction kept 18 bases outside the gene matches. In germline, CDR1 is MNHEY, CDR2 SVGEGT. CDR3 length: 18 residues. CDR3 sequence (DNA): TGTGCCAGCAGTATATTCCCCCTGAGGGCGGGAGGGACAAATGAGCAGTTCTTC. It encodes CASSIFPLRAGGTNEQFF.

The CDR3 bases are TGTGCCAGCAGCAAAGCTGGGATCGGGGACCGGGTAGCGGGAGGCTACGAGCAGTACTTC. This gives the protein CASSKAGIGDRVAGGYEQYF. The rearrangement uses TRBV21-1 and TRBJ2-7; TRBD2 is the table's D call, not checked against the DNA. TRBV21-1 is a listed pseudogene. The CDR3 length is 20 residues.

The chain recombines TRBV28 with TRBJ2-7, with 12 bases lining up with TRBD1. V lost 5 bases and J lost 4; bases outside the gene matches: 12. The CDR3 has 17 amino acids. Germline CDR1 MDHEN, CDR2 SYDVKM. The CDR3 loop is CASSPGTSGQGAYEQYF. CDR3 nucleotides: TGTGCCAGCAGTCCTGGAACTTCGGGACAGGGGGCATACGAGCAGTACTTC.

The chain uses TRBV10-3 and TRBJ2-7, with 9 bases fitting TRBD1. The germline V gene has CDR1 ENHRY and CDR2 SYGVKD. The V gene end was trimmed by 4 bases and the J gene end by 6 bases; junction bases not matched to a gene: 13. The CDR3 loop spans 16 amino acids. The CDR3 sequence: CAISVPFGTGPSEQYF. The CDR3 DNA reads as TGTGCCATCAGTGTTCCCTTTGGGACAGGGCCCTCCGAGCAGTACTTC.

J is TRBJ1-5 and V is TRBV12-3 or TRBV12-4; 7 nucleotides agree with TRBD1. V lost 9 bases and J lost 5; bases outside the gene matches: 7. This CDR3 region has 13 residues. Here the CDR3 reads CARNRGIDQPQHF. CDR3 DNA: TGTGCCAGAAACAGGGGTATTGATCAGCCCCAGCATTTT.

The CDR3 reads CASSLSRTPGLAGLAKNIQYF. DNA of the CDR3: TGTGCCAGCAGTTTAAGCAGAACCCCGGGACTAGCGGGACTAGCCAAAAACATTCAGTACTTC. V and J are TRBV28 and TRBJ2-4; 13 bases are a match to TRBD2. V was pared by 2 bases and J by 0 bases, with 13 bases of the junction left unmatched. CDR1 is MDHEN and CDR2 is SYDVKM in the germline V gene. The CDR3 contains 21 residues.

The chain combines TRBV6-5 with TRBJ2-5, with 10 nucleotides matching TRBD2. The V segment lost 7 bases and the J segment 4 bases; nucleotides outside the gene matches: 3. The germline CDR1 and CDR2 sequences are MNHEY and SVGAGI. This CDR3 contains 13 residues. The CDR3 here is CASITSGAETQYF. Here the CDR3 DNA reads TGTGCCAGCATTACTAGCGGGGCAGAGACCCAGTACTTC.

The chain is built from TRBV19 and TRBJ1-5; tentative D call: TRBD1 (5 bases). The CDR3 spans 15 residues. V was shortened by 3 bases and J by 3 bases, with 12 bases between the two germline ends. In germline, CDR1 is LNHDA, CDR2 SQIVND (reference sequence). CDR3 in amino acids: CASSIGSGPNQPQHF. The CDR3 DNA is TGTGCCAGTAGTATTGGGTCAGGGCCCAATCAGCCCCAGCATTTT.

The chain links TRBV7-9 to TRBJ2-2; possible D gene TRBD1, 6 bases. V was trimmed by 4 bases and J by 5 bases, leaving 8 bases between them. The CDR3 extends over 13 amino acids. Per the germline V gene, CDR1 is SEHNR and CDR2 is FQNEAQ (reference sequence). The CDR3 DNA reads as TGTGCCAGCAGCTCAAGGGGGACCGGGGAGCTGTTTTTT. Encoded protein: CASSSRGTGELFF.

The rearrangement joins TRBV2 to TRBJ2-1, with D tentatively TRBD1 (6 bases). The V end was cut by 8 bases, the J end by 6 bases, with 20 bases between. This CDR3 region has 15 residues. Per germline, CDR1 SNHLY and CDR2 FYNNEI. The CDR3 DNA reads TGTGCCAGCCAAGACAGGACAGTCTCCCTCAATGAGCAGTTCTTC. Its translation: CASQDRTVSLNEQFF. The full variable domain, with the rest looked up from reference TRBV2 and TRBJ2-1, is EPEVTQTPSHQVTQMGQEVILRCVPISNHLYFYWYRQILGQKVEFLVSFYNNEISEKSEIFDDQFSVERPDGSNFTLKIRSTKLEDSAMYFCASQDRTVSLNEQFFGPGTRLTVL.

Sample share makes this clone medium-sized. This chain uses TRBV5-4 with TRBJ1-5; the D is unclear. The CDR3 totals 13 residues. Germline CDR1 SGHNT, CDR2 YYREEE (reference sequence). Trimming pared 6 bases from V and 4 bases from J, leaving 11 bases between. The CDR3 loop is CASIPGRNQPQHF. The CDR3 nucleotides are TGTGCCAGCATCCCGGGAAGAAATCAGCCCCAGCATTTT.

The rearrangement links TRBV5-1 to TRBJ2-7; perhaps TRBD1 as D (6 bases). CDR3 length: 13 amino acids. Trimming removed 4 bases from V and 0 bases from J, with 8 bases in between. Germline V gene sequence: CDR1 SGHRS, CDR2 YFSETQ. CDR3: CASSHRDSYEQYF. The CDR3 nucleotides read TGCGCCAGCAGCCACAGGGACTCCTACGAGCAGTACTTC. Complete variable domain (other parts from reference TRBV5-1 and TRBJ2-7): KAGVTQTPRYLIKTRGQQVTLSCSPISGHRSVSWYQQTPGQGLQFLFEYFSETQRNKGNFPGRFSGRQFSNSRSEMNVSTLELGDSALYLCASSHRDSYEQYFGPGTRLTVT.

V is TRBV3-1 (or the pseudogene TRBV3-2) and J is TRBJ1-3; D gene unclear. Trimming took 2 bases from V and 2 from J, leaving 13 bases between them. There are 16 residues in the CDR3. Germline CDR1 is LGHDT and CDR2 is YNNKEL (reference sequence). The CDR3 loop reads CASSQRRTGTGNTIYF. Here the CDR3 DNA reads TGTGCCAGCAGCCAAAGGCGGACGGGAACTGGAAACACCATATATTTT.

The rearrangement joins TRBV27 to TRBJ2-1; TRBD2 aligns across 7 bases. V shed 3 bases, J shed 7 bases, and the junction held 9 bases outside the gene matches. Germline CDR1 reads MNHEY; CDR2 reads SMNVEV (reference sequence). The CDR3 runs to 15 residues. The CDR3 is CASSLGLPILNEQFF. The CDR3, as DNA: TGTGCCAGCAGTTTGGGACTACCAATTTTGAATGAGCAGTTCTTC.

J is TRBJ2-7 and V is TRBV27; weak D call: TRBD2 (5 bases). The CDR3 sequence is 13 residues long. V lost 3 bases and J 2 bases, leaving 8 bases between the germline ends. CDR1 and CDR2 from the germline V gene are MNHEY and SMNVEV (reference sequence). CDR3 in amino acids: CASSLRVTYEQYF. CDR3 nucleotide sequence: TGTGCCAGCAGTTTGCGGGTTACCTACGAGCAGTACTTC.

This chain links TRBV25-1 with TRBJ2-2, with 8 bases identical to TRBD2. This CDR3 is 16 amino acids long. Germline V gives CDR1 MGHDK, CDR2 SYGVNS. V lost 6 bases to trimming and J lost 5 bases; unmatched junction nucleotides: 11. The CDR3 loop reads CASRGLDDDRTGELFF. CDR3 coding DNA: TGTGCCAGCAGGGGACTAGATGATGATCGGACCGGGGAGCTGTTTTTT.

The CDR3 reads CASSSGYKLFF. The DNA of the CDR3 is TGTGCCAGCAGTTCGGGGTATAAACTGTTTTTT. This chain links TRBV28 with TRBJ1-4; D call uncertain. Germline CDR1 and CDR2: MDHEN and SYDVKM. Trimming cost V 4 bases and J 11 bases, with 8 bases left between them. The CDR3 loop spans 11 amino acids.

This chain uses TRBV11-2 with TRBJ2-1, with 12 bases matching TRBD2. The CDR3 contains 15 residues. CDR1 and CDR2 (germline): SGHAT, FQNNGV. The J segment lost 7 bases and the V segment lost 3 bases, leaving 4 bases of the junction unmatched. CDR3 sequence reads: CASSLPGTSGNEQFF. CDR3 bases: TGTGCCAGCAGCTTGCCCGGGACTAGCGGGAATGAGCAGTTCTTC.

The rearrangement joins TRBV7-2 to TRBJ2-2; 9 nucleotides match TRBD2. V shed 3 bases and J 6 bases; nucleotides not matched to a gene: 5. The germline gives CDR1 SGHTA, CDR2 FQGNSA. The CDR3 contains 15 residues. The CDR3 loop reads CASSLAGTSPGELFF. CDR3 in DNA: TGTGCCAGCAGCTTGGCCGGGACTAGCCCCGGGGAGCTGTTTTTT.